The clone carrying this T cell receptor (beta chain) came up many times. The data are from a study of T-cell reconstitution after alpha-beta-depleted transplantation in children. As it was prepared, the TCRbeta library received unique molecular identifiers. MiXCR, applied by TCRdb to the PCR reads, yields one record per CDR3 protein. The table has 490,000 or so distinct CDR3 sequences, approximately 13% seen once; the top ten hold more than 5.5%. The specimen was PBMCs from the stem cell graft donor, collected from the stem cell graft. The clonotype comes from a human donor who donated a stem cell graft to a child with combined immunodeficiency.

The CDR3 reads CATSNWTGAPYEQYF. Here the CDR3 DNA reads TGTGCCACCAGCAACTGGACAGGGGCGCCCTACGAGCAGTACTTC. This chain connects TRBV15 to TRBJ2-7, with 9 bases lining up with TRBD1. The V gene end was trimmed by 4 bases and the J gene end by 2 bases; junction bases not matched to a gene: 6. CDR3 length: 15 residues. The germline gives CDR1 LNHNV, CDR2 YYDKDF (reference sequence).